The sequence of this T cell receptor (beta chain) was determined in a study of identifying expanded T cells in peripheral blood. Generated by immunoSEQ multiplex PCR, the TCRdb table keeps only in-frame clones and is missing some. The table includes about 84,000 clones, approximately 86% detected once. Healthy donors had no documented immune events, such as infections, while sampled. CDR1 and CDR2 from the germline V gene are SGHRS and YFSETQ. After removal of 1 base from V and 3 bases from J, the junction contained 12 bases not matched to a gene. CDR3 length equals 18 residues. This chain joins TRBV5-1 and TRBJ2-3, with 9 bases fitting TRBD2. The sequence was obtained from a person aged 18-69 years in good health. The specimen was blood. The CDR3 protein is CASSLQAGGRIRTDTQYF. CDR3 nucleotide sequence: TGCGCCAGCAGCTTGCAAGCGGGGGGCCGGATTCGGACAGATACGCAGTATTTT.